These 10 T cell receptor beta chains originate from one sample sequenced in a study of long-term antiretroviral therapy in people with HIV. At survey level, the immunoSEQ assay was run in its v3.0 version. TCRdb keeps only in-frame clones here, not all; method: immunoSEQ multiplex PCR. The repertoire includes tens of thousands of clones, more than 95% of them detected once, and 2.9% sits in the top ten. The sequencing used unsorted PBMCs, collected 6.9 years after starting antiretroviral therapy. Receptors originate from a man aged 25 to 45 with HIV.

CDR3 DNA sequence: TGCGCCAGCAGCGGGACAGGGAGAGGCACCGGGGAGCTGTTTTTT. The encoded protein is CASSGTGRGTGELFF. This chain connects TRBV5-1 to TRBJ2-2; 9 bases line up with TRBD1. The CDR3 sequence is 15 residues long. J gave up 4 bases and V 4 bases, and 5 bases lay outside the gene matches. The germline gives CDR1 SGHRS, CDR2 YFSETQ.

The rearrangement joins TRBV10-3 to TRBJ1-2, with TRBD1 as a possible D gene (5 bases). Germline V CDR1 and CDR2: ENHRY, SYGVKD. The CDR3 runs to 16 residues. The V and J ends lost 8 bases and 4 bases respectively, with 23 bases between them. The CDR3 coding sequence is TGTGCCATCGGCGGCCAGGGAATTGTTAGTAGCTATGGCTACACCTTC. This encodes CAIGGQGIVSSYGYTF.

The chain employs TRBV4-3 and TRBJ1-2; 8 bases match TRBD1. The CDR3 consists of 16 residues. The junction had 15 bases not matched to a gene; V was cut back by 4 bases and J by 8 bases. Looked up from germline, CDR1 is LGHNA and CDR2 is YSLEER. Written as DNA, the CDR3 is TGCGCCAGCAGCCCGACCAGGACAGGGTTAGGATTGGGCTACACCTTC. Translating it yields CASSPTRTGLGLGYTF.

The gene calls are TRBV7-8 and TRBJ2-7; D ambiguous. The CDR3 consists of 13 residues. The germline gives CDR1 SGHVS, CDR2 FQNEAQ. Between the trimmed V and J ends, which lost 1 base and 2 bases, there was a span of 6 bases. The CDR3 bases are TGTGCCAGCAGCTTAGTTCGCGCCTACGAGCAGTACTTC. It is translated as CASSLVRAYEQYF.

In nucleotides, the CDR3 is TGTGCCAGCAGCGTAGACATGCGATGGTATGGCTACACCTTC. Translated, it gives CASSVDMRWYGYTF. The rearrangement links TRBV9 to TRBJ1-2, with unresolved D. Trimming removed 0 bases from V and 5 bases from J, with 11 bases in between. Germline loops: CDR1 SGDLS, CDR2 YYNGEE. This CDR3 region has 14 residues.

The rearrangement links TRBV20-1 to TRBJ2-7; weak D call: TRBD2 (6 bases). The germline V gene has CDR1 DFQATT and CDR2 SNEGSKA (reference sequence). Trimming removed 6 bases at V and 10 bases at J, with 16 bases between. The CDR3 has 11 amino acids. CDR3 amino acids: CSAPEVAGQYF. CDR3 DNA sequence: TGCAGTGCCCCCGAGGTGGCGGGACAGTACTTC.

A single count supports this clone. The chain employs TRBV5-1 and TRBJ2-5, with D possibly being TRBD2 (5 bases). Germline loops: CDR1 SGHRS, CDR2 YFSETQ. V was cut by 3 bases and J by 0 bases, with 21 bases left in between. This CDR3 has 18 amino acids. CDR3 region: CASSSTLMDSSYQETQYF. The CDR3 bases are TGCGCCAGCAGCTCTACACTGATGGACTCGAGTTACCAAGAGACCCAGTACTTC.

CDR3 region: CASSPGGQGAEQYF. The CDR3 nucleotides are TGTGCCAGCAGCCCTGGGGGACAGGGCGCCGAGCAGTACTTC. The chain couples TRBV7-2 to TRBJ2-7; 9 nucleotides align to TRBD1. Trimming removed 5 bases from V and 6 bases from J; junction bases left unmatched: 8. Germline CDR1 and CDR2: SGHTA and FQGNSA. This CDR3 is 14 amino acids long.

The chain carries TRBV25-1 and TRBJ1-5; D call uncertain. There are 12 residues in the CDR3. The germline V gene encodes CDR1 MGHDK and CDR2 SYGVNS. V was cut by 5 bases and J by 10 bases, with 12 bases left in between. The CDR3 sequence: CASSLGGRPQHF. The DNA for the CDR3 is TGTGCCAGCAGTCTGGGAGGTCGACCCCAGCATTTT.

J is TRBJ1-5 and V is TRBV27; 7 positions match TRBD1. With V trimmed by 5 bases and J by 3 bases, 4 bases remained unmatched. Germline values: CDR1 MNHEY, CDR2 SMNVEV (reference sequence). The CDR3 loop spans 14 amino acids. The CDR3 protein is CASSPQGNNQPQHF. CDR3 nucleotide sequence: TGTGCCAGCAGTCCACAGGGGAACAATCAGCCCCAGCATTTT.